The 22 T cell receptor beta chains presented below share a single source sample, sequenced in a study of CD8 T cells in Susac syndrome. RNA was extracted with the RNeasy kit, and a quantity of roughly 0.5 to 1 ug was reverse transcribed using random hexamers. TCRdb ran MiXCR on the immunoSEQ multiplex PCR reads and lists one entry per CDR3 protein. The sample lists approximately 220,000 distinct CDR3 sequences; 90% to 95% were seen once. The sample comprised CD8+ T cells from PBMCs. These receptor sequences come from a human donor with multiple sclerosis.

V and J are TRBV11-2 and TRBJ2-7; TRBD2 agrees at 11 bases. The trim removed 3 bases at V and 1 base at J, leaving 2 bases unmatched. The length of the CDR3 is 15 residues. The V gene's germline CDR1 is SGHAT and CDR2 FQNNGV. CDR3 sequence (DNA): TGTGCCAGCAGCTTCGGACTAGCGGGTTCCTACGAGCAGTACTTC. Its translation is CASSFGLAGSYEQYF.

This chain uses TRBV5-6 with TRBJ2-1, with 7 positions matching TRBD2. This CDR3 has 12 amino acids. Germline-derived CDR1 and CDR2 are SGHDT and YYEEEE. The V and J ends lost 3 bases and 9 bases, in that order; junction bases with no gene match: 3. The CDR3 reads CASSSRLAEQFF. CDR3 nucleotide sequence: TGTGCCAGCAGCTCTCGACTAGCTGAGCAGTTCTTC.

CDR3 loop: CAWRSYRGMDTQYF. The CDR3, as DNA: TGTGCCTGGAGGAGTTACAGGGGCATGGATACGCAGTATTTT. The V call is TRBV30, the J call TRBJ2-3; 7 nucleotides match TRBD1. The CDR3 has 14 amino acids. The germline CDR1 and CDR2 sequences are GTSNPN and SVGIG (reference sequence). The V and J ends lost 3 bases and 6 bases, in that order; junction bases with no gene match: 9.

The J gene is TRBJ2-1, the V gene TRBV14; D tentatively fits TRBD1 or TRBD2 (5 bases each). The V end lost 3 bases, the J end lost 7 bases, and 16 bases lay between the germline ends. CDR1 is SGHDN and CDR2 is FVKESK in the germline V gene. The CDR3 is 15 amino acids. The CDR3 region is CASSHLTGTPNEQFF. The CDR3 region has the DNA TGTGCCAGCAGCCACCTAACCGGGACCCCGAATGAGCAGTTCTTC.

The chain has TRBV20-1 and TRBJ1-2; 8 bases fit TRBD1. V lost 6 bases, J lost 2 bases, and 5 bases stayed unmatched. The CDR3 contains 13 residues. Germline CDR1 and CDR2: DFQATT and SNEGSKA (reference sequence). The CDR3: CSALTGENYGYTF. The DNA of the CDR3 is TGCAGTGCCCTGACAGGGGAAAACTATGGCTACACCTTC.

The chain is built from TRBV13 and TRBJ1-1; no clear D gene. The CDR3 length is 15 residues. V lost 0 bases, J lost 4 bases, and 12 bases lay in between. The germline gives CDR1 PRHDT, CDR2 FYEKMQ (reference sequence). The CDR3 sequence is CASSLGLVRGTEAFF. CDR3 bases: TGTGCCAGCAGCTTAGGCCTGGTGCGCGGCACTGAAGCTTTCTTT.

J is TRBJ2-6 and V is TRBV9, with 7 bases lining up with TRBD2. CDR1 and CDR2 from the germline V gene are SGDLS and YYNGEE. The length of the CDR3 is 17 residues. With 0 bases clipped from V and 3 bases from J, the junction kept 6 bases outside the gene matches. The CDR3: CASSVAGGRVGANVLTF. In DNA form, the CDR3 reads TGTGCCAGCAGCGTAGCCGGGGGGAGGGTTGGGGCCAACGTCCTGACTTTC.

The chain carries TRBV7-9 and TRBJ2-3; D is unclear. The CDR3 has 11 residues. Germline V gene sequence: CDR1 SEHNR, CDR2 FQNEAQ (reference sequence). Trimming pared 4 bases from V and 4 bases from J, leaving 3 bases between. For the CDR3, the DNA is TGTGCCAGCAGCTCGCCAGATACGCAGTATTTT. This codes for CASSSPDTQYF.

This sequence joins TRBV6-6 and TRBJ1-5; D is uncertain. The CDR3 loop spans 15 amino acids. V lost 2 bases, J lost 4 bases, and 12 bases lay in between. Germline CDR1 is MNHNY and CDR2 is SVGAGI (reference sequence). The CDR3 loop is CASSYDSLGNQPQHF. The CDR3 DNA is TGTGCCAGCAGTTACGACTCCTTAGGTAATCAGCCCCAGCATTTT.

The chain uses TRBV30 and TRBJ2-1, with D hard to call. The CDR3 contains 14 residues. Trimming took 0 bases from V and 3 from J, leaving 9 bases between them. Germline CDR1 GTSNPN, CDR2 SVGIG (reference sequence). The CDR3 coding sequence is TGTGCCTGGAGTGTAACATCTAACTACAATGAGCAGTTCTTC. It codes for CAWSVTSNYNEQFF. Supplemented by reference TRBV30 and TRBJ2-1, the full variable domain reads SQTIHQWPATLVQPVGSPLSLECTVEGTSNPNLYWYRQAAGRGLQLLFYSVGIGQISSEVPQNLSASRPQDRQFILSSKKLLLSDSGFYLCAWSVTSNYNEQFFGPGTRLTVL.

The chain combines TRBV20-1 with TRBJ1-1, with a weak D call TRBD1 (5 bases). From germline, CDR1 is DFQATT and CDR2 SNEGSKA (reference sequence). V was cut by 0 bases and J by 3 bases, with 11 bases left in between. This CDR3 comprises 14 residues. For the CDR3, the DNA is TGCAGTGCTAGAGATGGGGGTTGGGACACTGAAGCTTTCTTT. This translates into CSARDGGWDTEAFF.

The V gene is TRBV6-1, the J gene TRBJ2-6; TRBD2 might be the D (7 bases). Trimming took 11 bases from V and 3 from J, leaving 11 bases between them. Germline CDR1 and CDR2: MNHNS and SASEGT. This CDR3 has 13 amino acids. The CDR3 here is CAGGGGGANVLTF. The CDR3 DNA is TGTGCCGGGGGGGGCGGTGGGGCCAACGTCCTGACTTTC.

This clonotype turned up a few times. The CDR3 DNA is TGCGCCAGCAGCTTGGGGGAGTCTGGGGCCAACGTCCTGACTTTC. Translation gives CASSLGESGANVLTF. This chain joins TRBV5-1 and TRBJ2-6; TRBD2 might be the D (5 bases). Trimming took off 0 bases at V and 1 base at J, with 5 bases between the two ends. This CDR3 has 15 amino acids. Germline V gives CDR1 SGHRS, CDR2 YFSETQ.

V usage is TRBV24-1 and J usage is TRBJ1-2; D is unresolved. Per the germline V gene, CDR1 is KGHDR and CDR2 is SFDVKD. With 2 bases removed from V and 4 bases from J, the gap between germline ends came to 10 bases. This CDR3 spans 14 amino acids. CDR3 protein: CATSDSTLIYGYTF. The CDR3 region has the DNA TGTGCCACCAGTGATTCGACCCTAATCTATGGCTACACCTTC.

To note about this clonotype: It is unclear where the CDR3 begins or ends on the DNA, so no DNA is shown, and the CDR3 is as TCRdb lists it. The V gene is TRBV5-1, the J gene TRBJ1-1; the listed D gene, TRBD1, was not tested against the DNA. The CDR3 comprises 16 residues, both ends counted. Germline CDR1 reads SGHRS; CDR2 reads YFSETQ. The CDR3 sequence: CASSFGPGALNTEAFF.

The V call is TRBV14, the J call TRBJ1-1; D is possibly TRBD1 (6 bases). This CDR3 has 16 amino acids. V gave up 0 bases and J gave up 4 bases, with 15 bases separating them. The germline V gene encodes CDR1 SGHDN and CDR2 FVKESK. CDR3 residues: CASSQDSGAWGTEAFF. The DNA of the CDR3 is TGTGCCAGCAGCCAAGATTCGGGGGCGTGGGGCACTGAAGCTTTCTTT.

The CDR3 DNA reads TGCGCCAGCAGCCCCTCATTGGGCCTGTCCGGGGAGCTGTTTTTT. This translates into CASSPSLGLSGELFF. The chain is built from TRBV4-3 and TRBJ2-2; no firm D call. The CDR3 is 15 amino acids. Trimming took off 4 bases at V and 6 bases at J, with 15 bases between the two ends. From germline, CDR1 is LGHNA and CDR2 YSLEER.

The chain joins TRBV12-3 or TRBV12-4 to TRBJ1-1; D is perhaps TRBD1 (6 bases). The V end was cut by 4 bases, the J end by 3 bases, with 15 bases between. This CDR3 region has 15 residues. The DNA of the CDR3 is TGTGCCAGCAGTTCAGGGGAGGGAATTTACACTGAAGCTTTCTTT. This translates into CASSSGEGIYTEAFF.

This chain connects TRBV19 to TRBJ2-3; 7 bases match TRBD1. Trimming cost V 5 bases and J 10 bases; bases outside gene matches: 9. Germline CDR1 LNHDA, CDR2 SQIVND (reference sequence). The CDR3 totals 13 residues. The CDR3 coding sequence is TGTGCCAGTAGTCCAACAGGACAGGTCCCGCAGTATTTT. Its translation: CASSPTGQVPQYF. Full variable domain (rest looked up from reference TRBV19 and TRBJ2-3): DGGITQSPKYLFRKEGQNVTLSCEQNLNHDAMYWYRQDPGQGLRLIYYSQIVNDFQKGDIAEGYSVSREKKESFPLTVTSAQKNPTAFYLCASSPTGQVPQYFGPGTRLTVL.

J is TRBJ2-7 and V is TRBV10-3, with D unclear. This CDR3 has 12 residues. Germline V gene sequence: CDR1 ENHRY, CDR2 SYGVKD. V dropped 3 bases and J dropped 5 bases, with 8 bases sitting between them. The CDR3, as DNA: TGTGCCATCAGTGAAACCCCCCACGAGCAGTACTTC. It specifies CAISETPHEQYF.

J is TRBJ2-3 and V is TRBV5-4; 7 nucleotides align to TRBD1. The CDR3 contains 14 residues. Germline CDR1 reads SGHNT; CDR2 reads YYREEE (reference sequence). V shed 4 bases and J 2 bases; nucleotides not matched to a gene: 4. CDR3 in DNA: TGTGCCAGCAGCCCCGGGACAGCCACAGATACGCAGTATTTT. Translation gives CASSPGTATDTQYF.

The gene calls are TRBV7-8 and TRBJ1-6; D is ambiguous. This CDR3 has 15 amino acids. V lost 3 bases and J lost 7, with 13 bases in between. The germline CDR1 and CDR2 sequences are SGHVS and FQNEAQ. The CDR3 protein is CASSFEESTNSPLHF. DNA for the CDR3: TGTGCCAGCAGCTTTGAGGAAAGCACGAATTCACCCCTCCACTTT.